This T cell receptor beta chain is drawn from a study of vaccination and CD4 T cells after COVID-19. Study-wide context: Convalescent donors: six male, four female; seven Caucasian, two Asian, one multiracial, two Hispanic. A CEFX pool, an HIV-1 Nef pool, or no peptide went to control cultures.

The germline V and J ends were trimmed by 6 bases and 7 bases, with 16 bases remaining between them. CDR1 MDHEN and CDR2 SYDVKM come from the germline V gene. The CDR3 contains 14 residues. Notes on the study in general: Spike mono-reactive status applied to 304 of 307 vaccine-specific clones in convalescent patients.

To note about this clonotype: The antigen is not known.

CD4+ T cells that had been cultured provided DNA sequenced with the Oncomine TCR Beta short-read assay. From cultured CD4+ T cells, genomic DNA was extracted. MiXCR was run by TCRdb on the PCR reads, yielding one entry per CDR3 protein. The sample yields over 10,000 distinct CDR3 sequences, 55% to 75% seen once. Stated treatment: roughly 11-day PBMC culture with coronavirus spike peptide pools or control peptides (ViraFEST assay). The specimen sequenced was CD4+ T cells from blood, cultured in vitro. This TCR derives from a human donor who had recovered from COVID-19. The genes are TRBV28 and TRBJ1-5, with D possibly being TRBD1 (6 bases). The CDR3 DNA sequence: TGTGCCAGCAGAAAAGGGGGTGGCGGGCAGCCCCAGCATTTT. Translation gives CASRKGGGGQPQHF.